The 28 T cell receptor beta chains reported below all come from one sample, sequenced in a study of blood T cells in healthy people across ages. The authors ran a second PCR of roughly 6 to 11 cycles using a sample-barcoded 5' primer and a J-beta primer mix. MiXCR, run by TCRdb on the 5' RACE reads, gives a single entry per CDR3 protein. The sample lists some 1.5 million distinct CDR3 sequences, 40% to 45% occurring once. Sequenced material: blood. The receptors shown here come from a woman under 30 in good health.

This clonotype was picked up a small number of times. The CDR3, as DNA: TGTGCCAGCTCCGCCAGTGAGAACACTGAAGCTTTCTTT. It yields the protein CASSASENTEAFF. V gene TRBV18 combines with J gene TRBJ1-1; no reliable D call. CDR3 length: 13 residues. The germline V gene has CDR1 KGHSH and CDR2 LQKENI. The ends were cut back, 6 bases at V and 1 base at J, with 9 bases in the middle.

This sequence joins TRBV12-3 or TRBV12-4 and TRBJ1-6, with 7 bases that match TRBD1. Trimming at V came to 6 bases and at J to 1 base, leaving 6 bases not matched to a gene. This CDR3 spans 16 amino acids. The CDR3 DNA reads as TGTGCCAGCAGCACAGGGGTTTTGTCCTATAATTCACCCCTCCACTTT. It specifies CASSTGVLSYNSPLHF.

The chain employs TRBV7-9 and TRBJ2-3; 12 bases are a match to TRBD2. Germline V CDR1 and CDR2: SEHNR, FQNEAQ (reference sequence). With 8 bases clipped from V and 8 bases from J, the junction kept 5 bases outside the gene matches. The CDR3 is 13 amino acids. CDR3 residues: CASELAGGGTQYF. The DNA for the CDR3 is TGTGCCAGCGAACTAGCGGGGGGAGGTACGCAGTATTTT.

The chain recombines TRBV12-3 or TRBV12-4 with TRBJ1-1, with D unclear. Trimming removed 6 bases from V and 2 bases from J, with 19 bases in between. This CDR3 contains 16 residues. For the CDR3, the DNA is TGTGCCAGCAGGCTCCCTAGCGGGGTGGCAAACACTGAAGCTTTCTTT. Its translation is CASRLPSGVANTEAFF.

This clonotype was detected a few times. The V gene is TRBV6-2 or TRBV6-3, the J gene TRBJ2-7; TRBD1 matches 8 bases. Germline values: CDR1 MNHEY, CDR2 SVGEGT. The V and J ends lost 0 bases and 7 bases, in that order; junction bases with no gene match: 5. This CDR3 region has 14 residues. The CDR3 reads CASSYSTDRDEQYF. As DNA, the CDR3 is TGTGCCAGCAGTTACTCCACGGACAGGGATGAGCAGTACTTC.

V usage is TRBV7-9 and J usage is TRBJ2-1, with 11 bases aligning to TRBD1. The CDR3 runs 15 residues. The V segment lost 6 bases and the J segment 4 bases; nucleotides outside the gene matches: 5. Germline CDR1 is SEHNR and CDR2 is FQNEAQ (reference sequence). CDR3 amino acids: CASRGQGVVYNEQFF. The DNA for the CDR3 is TGTGCCAGCAGGGGACAGGGGGTGGTGTACAATGAGCAGTTCTTC.

The chain couples TRBV3-1 to TRBJ2-1, with 8 bases fitting TRBD2. The assigned J gene may be wrong: the sequence end matches TRBJ2-7 better. The germline V gene encodes CDR1 LGHDT and CDR2 YNNKEL (reference sequence). There are 15 residues in the CDR3. DNA for the CDR3: TGTGCCAGCAGTCCCATAGCGGGGCCCTACAATGAGCAGTACTTC. Its translation is CASSPIAGPYNEQYF.

This chain joins TRBV7-2 and TRBJ2-5; the D gene could be TRBD1 or TRBD2 (5 bases each). Germline CDR1 reads SGHTA; CDR2 reads FQGNSA. This CDR3 has 14 amino acids. Trimming cost V 1 base and J 7 bases, with 13 bases left between them. The CDR3 protein is CASSLGSVGVTQYF. DNA of the CDR3: TGTGCCAGCAGCTTAGGTTCAGTGGGGGTGACCCAGTACTTC.

The chain has TRBV10-3 and TRBJ2-7; D is undetermined. V gave up 11 bases and J gave up 4 bases, with 18 bases separating them. The CDR3 is 13 residues long. Germline values: CDR1 ENHRY, CDR2 SYGVKD. The CDR3 DNA reads as TGTGCCTCCCAAGGCGATGTCCTTTACGAGCAGTACTTC. Translating it yields CASQGDVLYEQYF.

This clonotype was observed at least ten times. CDR3 nucleotide sequence: TGTGCCATCAGTGAGTCCGGTACTTATGGCTACACCTTC. It yields the protein CAISESGTYGYTF. The rearrangement links TRBV10-3 to TRBJ1-2; D ambiguous. Germline loops: CDR1 ENHRY, CDR2 SYGVKD. This CDR3 spans 13 amino acids. The V end was cut by 0 bases, the J end by 5 bases, with 7 bases between.

This clonotype was counted only a few times. A clone one base away is much larger, so this may be a read error. The J gene is TRBJ2-7, the V gene TRBV25-1; TRBD2 matches 9 bases. The V gene's germline CDR1 is MGHDK and CDR2 SYGVNS. The CDR3 is 15 amino acids. J was trimmed by 6 bases and V by 1 base; bases with no gene match: 7. CDR3 sequence reads: CASSESRLREGEQYF. The CDR3 DNA reads TGTGCCAGCAGTGAATCCCGTCTGCGGGAGGGCGAGCAGTACTTC.

V usage is TRBV5-1 and J usage is TRBJ1-2, with TRBD1 matching 8 bases. In germline, CDR1 is SGHRS, CDR2 YFSETQ. The ends lost 4 bases at V and 6 bases at J; junction bases unmatched: 8. This CDR3 has 14 amino acids. DNA for the CDR3: TGCGCCAGCAGCGTCGGACAGGGAATGAATGGCTACACCTTC. Its protein product is CASSVGQGMNGYTF.

The V and J genes are TRBV29-1 and TRBJ2-7; 7 bases fit TRBD1. The J call may be incorrect, as the DNA end agrees better with TRBJ2-4. The germline CDR1 and CDR2 sequences are SQVTM and ANQGSEA. This CDR3 has 13 amino acids. The CDR3 reads CSVEGGGVNIQYF. CDR3 DNA sequence: TGCAGCGTTGAAGGAGGGGGCGTTAACATTCAGTACTTC.

This clonotype appeared a few times. This chain links TRBV6-5 with TRBJ2-1; unclear D gene. The CDR3 extends over 17 amino acids. Trimming removed 2 bases from V and 0 bases from J, with 14 bases in between. CDR1 is MNHEY, CDR2 SVGAGI, per germline. The CDR3 DNA reads as TGTGCCAGCAGTTACAAAGTTAGGGCTAGCTCCTACAATGAGCAGTTCTTC. This encodes CASSYKVRASSYNEQFF.

The chain employs TRBV24-1 and TRBJ2-5; TRBD1 is a possible D gene (6 bases). The germline V gene has CDR1 KGHDR and CDR2 SFDVKD. Trimming took 2 bases from V and 0 from J, leaving 12 bases between them. This CDR3 comprises 16 residues. The DNA of the CDR3 is TGTGCCACCAGTGATTCTTCGGACAGCGACCAAGAGACCCAGTACTTC. It yields the protein CATSDSSDSDQETQYF.

The rearrangement links TRBV6-5 to TRBJ1-5, with D unclear. CDR1 and CDR2 (germline): MNHEY, SVGAGI. The CDR3 is 15 amino acids. V lost 8 bases and J 0 bases, leaving 14 bases between the germline ends. CDR3 in amino acids: CASGLSFHSNQPQHF. CDR3 DNA: TGTGCCAGCGGGTTGTCGTTTCATAGCAATCAGCCCCAGCATTTT.

The sample holds a few counts of this clonotype. The chain recombines TRBV27 with TRBJ1-2, with 8 bases identical to TRBD1. The length of the CDR3 is 15 residues. The germline V gene has CDR1 MNHEY and CDR2 SMNVEV (reference sequence). V was pared by 6 bases and J by 4 bases, with 10 bases of the junction left unmatched. CDR3: CASRLGTGKTYGYTF. Here the CDR3 DNA reads TGTGCCAGCAGACTTGGGACAGGAAAAACCTATGGCTACACCTTC.

About this clonotype: It may be a read error: a sequence one base away is much more abundant. The chain has TRBV4-2 and TRBJ1-2; a possible D gene is TRBD1 (5 bases). Germline V gene data show CDR1 as LGHNA and CDR2 as YNFKEQ. The CDR3 sequence is 19 residues long. Between the trimmed V and J ends, which lost 0 bases and 0 bases, there was a span of 20 bases. CDR3 coding DNA: TGTGCCAGCAGCCAAGAATCTTACGGGGGAACGGTAGCTAACTATGGCTACACCTTC. It translates to CASSQESYGGTVANYGYTF.

This clonotype was recorded many times. The junction shows a germline mismatch at one end, possibly a read error. This chain links TRBV4-3 with TRBJ1-6; no firm D call. Germline values: CDR1 LGHNA, CDR2 YSLEER. This CDR3 has 12 residues. The CDR3 DNA sequence: TGTGCCAGCAGCCAAGTCGGTTCACCCCTCCACTTT. Translation: CASSQVGSPLHF.

V is TRBV20-1 and J is TRBJ2-3; TRBD2 agrees at 11 bases. V lost 0 bases and J lost 2; bases outside the gene matches: 7. The CDR3 covers 17 residues. Looked up from germline, CDR1 is DFQATT and CDR2 is SNEGSKA (reference sequence). The CDR3 DNA sequence: TGCAGTGCTAGAGATCTTACTAGCGGGGGTCCCACAGATACGCAGTATTTT. Translating gives CSARDLTSGGPTDTQYF.

This clonotype was detected only a few times. The chain couples TRBV6-2 or TRBV6-3 to TRBJ2-1, with D possibly matching TRBD2 (6 bases). Trimming pared 4 bases from V and 3 bases from J, leaving 10 bases between. The CDR3 has 14 amino acids. Germline loops: CDR1 MNHEY, CDR2 SVGEGT. CDR3 in DNA: TGTGCCAGCAGTTCGGGACTTCACTACAATGAGCAGTTCTTC. Amino acids: CASSSGLHYNEQFF.

The chain employs TRBV4-1 and TRBJ1-1, with D possibly matching TRBD1 (5 bases). The CDR3 totals 13 residues. CDR1 MGHRA and CDR2 YSYEKL come from the germline V gene. The germline V and J ends were trimmed by 5 bases and 8 bases, with 15 bases remaining between them. The CDR3 region is CASSKGYDSEAFF. Written as DNA, the CDR3 is TGCGCCAGCAGCAAAGGCTACGACAGCGAAGCTTTCTTT.

This sequence joins TRBV3-1 and TRBJ2-7; 7 nucleotides align to TRBD1. CDR3 length equals 15 residues. Trimming removed 4 bases from V and 3 bases from J; junction bases left unmatched: 9. CDR1 LGHDT and CDR2 YNNKEL come from the germline V gene (reference sequence). CDR3 in amino acids: CASSLTWDSLYEQYF. CDR3 in DNA: TGTGCCAGCAGCCTTACCTGGGACAGTCTCTACGAGCAGTACTTC.

This clonotype was found many times. This rearrangement joins TRBV4-3 to TRBJ2-5, with 7 bases lining up with TRBD2. The V segment lost 1 base and the J segment 1 base; nucleotides outside the gene matches: 6. There are 16 residues in the CDR3. Germline V gene sequence: CDR1 LGHNA, CDR2 YSLEER. Written as DNA, the CDR3 is TGCGCCAGCAGCCAAGGACTAGCATGGGGCCAAGAGACCCAGTACTTC. Translation: CASSQGLAWGQETQYF.

V is TRBV4-3 and J is TRBJ2-6; D possibly corresponds to TRBD1 (5 bases). V gave up 4 bases and J gave up 2 bases, with 21 bases separating them. CDR1 LGHNA and CDR2 YSLEER come from the germline V gene. This CDR3 spans 19 amino acids. As DNA, the CDR3 is TGCGCCAGCAGCCTCCTGCACAGGTCGCTTGGTGCTGGGGCCAACGTCCTGACTTTC. Its protein is CASSLLHRSLGAGANVLTF.

The chain couples TRBV29-1 to TRBJ1-2, with D hard to call. Between the trimmed V and J ends, which lost 2 bases and 8 bases, there was a span of 15 bases. Per germline, CDR1 SQVTM and CDR2 ANQGSEA. The CDR3 is 13 residues long. The chain's CDR3 is CSVEPPQAGGYTF. CDR3 bases: TGCAGCGTTGAACCCCCCCAGGCCGGGGGCTACACCTTC.

The V and J genes are TRBV7-2 and TRBJ1-2; no definite D call. Trimming removed 1 base from V and 3 bases from J, with 18 bases in between. Per germline, CDR1 SGHTA and CDR2 FQGNSA. The CDR3 is 17 amino acids. The CDR3 loop reads CASSLVGRLTTDYGYTF. CDR3 coding DNA: TGTGCCAGCAGCTTAGTCGGTAGGCTCACCACTGACTATGGCTACACCTTC.

The rearrangement joins TRBV21-1 to TRBJ2-1; the table's D call of TRBD1 was not tested on the DNA. TRBV21-1 is given as a pseudogene. The length of the CDR3 is 13 residues. CDR3 loop: CASSKEPGRGQFF. The CDR3 DNA is TGTGCCAGCAGCAAAGAGCCAGGGCGTGGGCAGTTCTTC.